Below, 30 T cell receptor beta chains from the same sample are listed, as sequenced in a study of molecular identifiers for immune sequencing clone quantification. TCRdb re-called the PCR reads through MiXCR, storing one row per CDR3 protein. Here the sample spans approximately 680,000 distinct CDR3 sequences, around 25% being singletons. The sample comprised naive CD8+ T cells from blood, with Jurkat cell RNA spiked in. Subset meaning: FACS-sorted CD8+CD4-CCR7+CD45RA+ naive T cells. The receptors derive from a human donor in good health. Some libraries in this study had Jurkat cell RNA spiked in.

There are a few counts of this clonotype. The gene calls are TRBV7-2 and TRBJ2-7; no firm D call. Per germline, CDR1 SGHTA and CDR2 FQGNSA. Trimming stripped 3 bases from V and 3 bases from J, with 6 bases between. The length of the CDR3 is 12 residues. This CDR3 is CASSFGLYEQYF. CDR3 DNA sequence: TGTGCCAGCAGCTTTGGTCTCTACGAGCAGTACTTC.

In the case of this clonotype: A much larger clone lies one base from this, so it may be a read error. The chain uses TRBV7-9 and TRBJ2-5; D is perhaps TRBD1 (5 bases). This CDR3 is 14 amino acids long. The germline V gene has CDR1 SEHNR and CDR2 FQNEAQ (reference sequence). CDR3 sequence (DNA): TGTGCCAGCAGCTCCAAGACAGACCAAGAGACCGAGTACTTC. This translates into CASSSKTDQETEYF.

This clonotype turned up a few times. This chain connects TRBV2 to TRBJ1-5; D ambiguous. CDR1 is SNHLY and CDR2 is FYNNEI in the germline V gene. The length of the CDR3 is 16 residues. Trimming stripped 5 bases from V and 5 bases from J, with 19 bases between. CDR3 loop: CASSPTEGTVYQPQHF. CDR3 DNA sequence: TGTGCCAGCAGTCCCACCGAGGGCACGGTATATCAGCCCCAGCATTTT.

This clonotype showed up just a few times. The CDR3 bases are TGTGCCAGCAGCTCCACAGGGCATTACGAGCAGTACTTC. Its translation is CASSSTGHYEQYF. The V gene is TRBV11-2, the J gene TRBJ2-7; D perhaps matches TRBD1 (6 bases). Germline lookup yields CDR1 SGHAT and CDR2 FQNNGV. The CDR3 loop spans 13 amino acids. V dropped 4 bases and J dropped 4 bases, with 11 bases sitting between them.

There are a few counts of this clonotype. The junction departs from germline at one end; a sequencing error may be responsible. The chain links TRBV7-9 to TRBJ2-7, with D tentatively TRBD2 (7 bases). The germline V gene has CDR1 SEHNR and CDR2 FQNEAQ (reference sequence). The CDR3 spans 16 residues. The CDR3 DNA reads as TGTGCCAGCAGCTTAGAGGTCGGGGGGCGCACCTACGATAAAGACTTC. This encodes CASSLEVGGRTYDKDF.

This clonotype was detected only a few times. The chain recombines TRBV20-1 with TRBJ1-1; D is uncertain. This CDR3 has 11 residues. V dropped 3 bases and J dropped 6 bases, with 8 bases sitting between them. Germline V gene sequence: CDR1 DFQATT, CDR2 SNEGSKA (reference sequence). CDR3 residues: CSASDGAEAFF. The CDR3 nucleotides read TGCAGTGCTAGCGACGGGGCTGAAGCTTTCTTT.

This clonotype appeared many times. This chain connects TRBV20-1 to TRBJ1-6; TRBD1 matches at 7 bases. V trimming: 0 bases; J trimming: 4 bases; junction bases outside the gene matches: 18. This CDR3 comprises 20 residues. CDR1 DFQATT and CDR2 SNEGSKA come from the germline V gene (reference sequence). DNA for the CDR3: TGCAGTGCTAGAGATTGGGGAGGGGGCGCTTCGGACATATATAATTCACCCCTCCACTTT. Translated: CSARDWGGGASDIYNSPLHF.

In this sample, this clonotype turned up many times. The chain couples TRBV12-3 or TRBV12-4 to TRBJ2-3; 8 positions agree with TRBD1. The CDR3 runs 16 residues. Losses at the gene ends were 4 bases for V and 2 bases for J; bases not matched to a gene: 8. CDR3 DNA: TGTGCCAGCAGTTCGCACTCGGGACAGGACACAGATACGCAGTATTTT. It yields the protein CASSSHSGQDTDTQYF.

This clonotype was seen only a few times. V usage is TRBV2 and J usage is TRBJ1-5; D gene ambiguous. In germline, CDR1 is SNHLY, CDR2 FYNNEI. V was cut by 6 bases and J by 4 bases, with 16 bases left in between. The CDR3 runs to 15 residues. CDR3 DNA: TGTGCCAGCAGAAAGGAGGAACTCCTAAATCAGCCCCAGCATTTT. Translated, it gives CASRKEELLNQPQHF.

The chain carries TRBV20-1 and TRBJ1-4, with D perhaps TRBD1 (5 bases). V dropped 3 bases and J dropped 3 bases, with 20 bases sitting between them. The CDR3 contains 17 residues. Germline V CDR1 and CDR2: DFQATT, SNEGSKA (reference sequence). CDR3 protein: CSARPLGVGGANEKLFF. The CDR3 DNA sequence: TGCAGTGCTAGGCCCCTGGGGGTCGGGGGGGCTAATGAAAAACTGTTTTTT.

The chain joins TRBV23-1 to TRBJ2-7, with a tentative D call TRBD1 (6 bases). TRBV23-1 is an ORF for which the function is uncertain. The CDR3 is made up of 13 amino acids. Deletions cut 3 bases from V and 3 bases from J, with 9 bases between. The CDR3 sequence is CASSHPGDYEQYF. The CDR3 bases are TGCGCCAGCAGTCACCCAGGGGACTACGAGCAGTACTTC.

The CDR3 sequence: CASSIYPNGQPQHF. CDR3 bases: TGTGCCAGTAGTATCTATCCGAACGGACAGCCCCAGCATTTT. The gene calls are TRBV19 and TRBJ1-5; no clear D gene. Germline values: CDR1 LNHDA, CDR2 SQIVND (reference sequence). This CDR3 is built from 14 residues. V was pared by 3 bases and J by 7 bases, with 13 bases between.

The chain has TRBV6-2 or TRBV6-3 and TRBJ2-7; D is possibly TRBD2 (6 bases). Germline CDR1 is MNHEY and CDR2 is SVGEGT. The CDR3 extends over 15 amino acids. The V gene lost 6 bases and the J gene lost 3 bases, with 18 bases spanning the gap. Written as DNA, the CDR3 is TGTGCCAGCAGGCAGCCGGGAGAAGGTGTCTACGAGCAGTACTTC. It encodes CASRQPGEGVYEQYF.

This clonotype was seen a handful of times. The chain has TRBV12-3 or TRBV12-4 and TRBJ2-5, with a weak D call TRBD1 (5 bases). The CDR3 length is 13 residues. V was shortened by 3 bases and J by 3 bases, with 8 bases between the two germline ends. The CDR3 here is CASSFSREETQYF. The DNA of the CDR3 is TGTGCCAGCAGTTTTTCCAGGGAAGAGACCCAGTACTTC.

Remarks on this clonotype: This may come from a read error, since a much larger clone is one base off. The CDR3 here is CASSSGGQNNQPQRF. The CDR3 DNA reads TGTGCCAGCAGCTCCGGGGGGCAAAACAATCAGCCCCAGCGTTTT. The rearrangement uses TRBV9 and TRBJ1-5; TRBD1 might be the D (6 bases). CDR1 is SGDLS, CDR2 YYNGEE, per germline. The CDR3 has 15 amino acids. Full variable domain (missing parts from reference TRBV9 and TRBJ1-5): DSGVTQTPKHLITATGQRVTLRCSPRSGDLSVYWYQQSLDQGLQFLIQYYNGEERAKGNILERFSAQQFPDLHSELNLSSLELGDSALYFCASSSGGQNNQPQRFGDGTRLSIL.

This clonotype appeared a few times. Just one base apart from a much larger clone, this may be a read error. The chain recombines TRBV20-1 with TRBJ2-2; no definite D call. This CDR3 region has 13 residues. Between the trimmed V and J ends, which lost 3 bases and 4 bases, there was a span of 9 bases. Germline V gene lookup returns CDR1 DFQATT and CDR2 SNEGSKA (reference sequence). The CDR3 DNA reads TGCAGTGCTAGGGAGTGGGGCACCGGGGAGCTGTTTTTT. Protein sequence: CSAREWGTGELFF.

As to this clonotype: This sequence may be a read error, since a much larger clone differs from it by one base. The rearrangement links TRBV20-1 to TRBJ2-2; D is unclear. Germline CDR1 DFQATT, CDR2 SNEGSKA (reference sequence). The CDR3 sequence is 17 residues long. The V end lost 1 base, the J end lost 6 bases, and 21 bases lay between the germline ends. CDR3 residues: CSARASPGPPRAGELFF. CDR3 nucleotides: TGCAGTGCTAGAGCCAGTCCGGGTCCGCCTCGGGCCGGGGAGCTGTTTTTT.

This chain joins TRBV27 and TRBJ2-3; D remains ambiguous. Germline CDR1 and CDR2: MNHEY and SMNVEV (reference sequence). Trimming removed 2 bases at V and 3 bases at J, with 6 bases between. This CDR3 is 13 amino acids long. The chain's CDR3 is CASSLLITDTQYF. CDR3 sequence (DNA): TGTGCCAGCAGTTTACTCATAACAGATACGCAGTATTTT.

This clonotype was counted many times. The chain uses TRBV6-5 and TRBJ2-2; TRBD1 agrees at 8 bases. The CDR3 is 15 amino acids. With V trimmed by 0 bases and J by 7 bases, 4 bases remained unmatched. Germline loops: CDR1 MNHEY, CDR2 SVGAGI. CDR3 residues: CASSYSTGADGELFF. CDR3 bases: TGTGCCAGCAGTTACTCGACAGGGGCTGACGGGGAGCTGTTTTTT.

The CDR3 bases are TGTGCCAGCAGTTACGGAATCGGGGTGCTCATGGACGCACGAAATCAGCCCCAGCATTTT. Translation gives CASSYGIGVLMDARNQPQHF. The rearrangement joins TRBV6-2 or TRBV6-3 to TRBJ1-5; D is uncertain. The CDR3 consists of 20 residues. Germline-derived CDR1 and CDR2 are MNHEY and SVGEGT. Trimming left V 2 bases short and J 4 bases short, with 27 bases between.

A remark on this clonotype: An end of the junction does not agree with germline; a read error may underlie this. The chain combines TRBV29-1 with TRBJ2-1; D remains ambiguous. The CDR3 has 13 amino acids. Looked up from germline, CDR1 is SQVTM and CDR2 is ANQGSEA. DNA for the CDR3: TGCAGCGTCAGCCCAGTAGGAGACAATAAGCAGTTCTTC. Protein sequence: CSVSPVGDNKQFF.

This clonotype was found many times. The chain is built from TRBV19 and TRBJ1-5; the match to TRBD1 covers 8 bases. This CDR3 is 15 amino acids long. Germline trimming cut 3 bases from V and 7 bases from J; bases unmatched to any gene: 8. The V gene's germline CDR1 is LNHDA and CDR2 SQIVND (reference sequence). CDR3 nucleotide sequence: TGTGCCAGTAGTATTGGACAGGGCTATATCCAGCCCCAGCATTTT. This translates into CASSIGQGYIQPQHF.

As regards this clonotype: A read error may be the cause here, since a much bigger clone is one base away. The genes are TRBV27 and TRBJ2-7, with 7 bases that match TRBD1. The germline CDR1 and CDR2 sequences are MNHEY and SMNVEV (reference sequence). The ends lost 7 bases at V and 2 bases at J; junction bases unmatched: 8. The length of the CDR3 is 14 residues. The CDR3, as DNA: TGTGCCAGCACCCTCAGCCAGGGGGCCTACGAGCAGTACTTC. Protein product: CASTLSQGAYEQYF.

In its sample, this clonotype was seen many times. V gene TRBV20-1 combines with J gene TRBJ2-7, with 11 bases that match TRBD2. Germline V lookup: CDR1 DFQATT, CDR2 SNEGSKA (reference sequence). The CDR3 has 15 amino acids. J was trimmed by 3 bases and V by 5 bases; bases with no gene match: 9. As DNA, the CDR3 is TGCAGTGCTCCCGGACTAGCGGGTCCCCTCTACGAGCAGTACTTC. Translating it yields CSAPGLAGPLYEQYF.

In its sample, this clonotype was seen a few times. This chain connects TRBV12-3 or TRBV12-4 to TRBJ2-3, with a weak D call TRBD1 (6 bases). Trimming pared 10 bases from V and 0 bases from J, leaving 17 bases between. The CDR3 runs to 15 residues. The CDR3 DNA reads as TGTGCCACTTCTAGGGGGACGCCTAGCACAGATACGCAGTATTTT. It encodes CATSRGTPSTDTQYF.

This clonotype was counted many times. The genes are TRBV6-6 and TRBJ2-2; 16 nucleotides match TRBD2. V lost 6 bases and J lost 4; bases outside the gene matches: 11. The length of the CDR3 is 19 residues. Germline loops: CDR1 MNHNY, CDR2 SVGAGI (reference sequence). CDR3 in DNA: TGTGCCAGCAGCCTCAGGGGACTAGCGGGAGGGCCCGGCACCGGGGAGCTGTTTTTT. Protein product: CASSLRGLAGGPGTGELFF.

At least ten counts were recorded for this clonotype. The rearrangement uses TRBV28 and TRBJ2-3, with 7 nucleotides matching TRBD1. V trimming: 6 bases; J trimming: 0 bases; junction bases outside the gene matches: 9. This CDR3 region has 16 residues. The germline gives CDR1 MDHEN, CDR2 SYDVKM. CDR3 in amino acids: CASSSPRDSSTDTQYF. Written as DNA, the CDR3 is TGTGCCAGCAGCTCCCCCCGGGACAGTAGCACAGATACGCAGTATTTT.

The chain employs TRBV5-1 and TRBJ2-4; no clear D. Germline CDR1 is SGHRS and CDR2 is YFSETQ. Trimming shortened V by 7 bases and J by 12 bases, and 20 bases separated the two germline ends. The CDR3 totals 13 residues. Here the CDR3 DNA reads TGCGCCAGCGCCTTAGGAGAGATAGGCAGTCAGTACTTC. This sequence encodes CASALGEIGSQYF.

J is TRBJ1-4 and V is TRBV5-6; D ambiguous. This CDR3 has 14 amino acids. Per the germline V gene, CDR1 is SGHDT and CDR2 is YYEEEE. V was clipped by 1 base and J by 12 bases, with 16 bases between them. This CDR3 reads CASSLSLFGSELFF. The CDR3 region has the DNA TGTGCCAGCAGCTTGTCACTCTTTGGTTCCGAACTGTTTTTT.

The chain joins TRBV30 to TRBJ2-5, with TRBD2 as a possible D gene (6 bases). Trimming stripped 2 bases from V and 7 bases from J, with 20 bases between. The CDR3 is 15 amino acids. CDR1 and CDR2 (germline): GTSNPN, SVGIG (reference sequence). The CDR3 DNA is TGTGCCTGGAGTCTAGCGACAGCCACGATATGGACCCAGTACTTC. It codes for CAWSLATATIWTQYF.